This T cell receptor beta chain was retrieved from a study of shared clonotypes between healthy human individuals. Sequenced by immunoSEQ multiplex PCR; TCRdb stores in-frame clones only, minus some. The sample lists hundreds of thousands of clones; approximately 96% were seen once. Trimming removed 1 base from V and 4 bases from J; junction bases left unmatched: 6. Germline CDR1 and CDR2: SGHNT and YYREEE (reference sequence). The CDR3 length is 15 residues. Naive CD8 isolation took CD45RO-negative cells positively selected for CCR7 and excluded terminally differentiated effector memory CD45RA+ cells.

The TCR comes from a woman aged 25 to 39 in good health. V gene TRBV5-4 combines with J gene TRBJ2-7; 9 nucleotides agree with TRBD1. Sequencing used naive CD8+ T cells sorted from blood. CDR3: CASSLMTGGHYEQYF. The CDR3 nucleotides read TGTGCCAGCAGCTTGATGACAGGGGGGCATTACGAGCAGTACTTC.